These 25 T cell receptor beta chains were sequenced from one sample in a study of metastatic and nonmetastatic thyroid tumors. MiXCR was used by TCRdb to re-call the PCR reads. The sample carries 3,300 or so clones, 30% to 35% recorded once. Thyroid surgery had not been preceded by any treatment in any patient. The sequenced sample consisted of adjacent normal tissue. The receptor source for this set is a male donor with papillary thyroid cancer or a benign thyroid nodule (not recorded which). Some clones in this sample may be carry-over from other donors' samples.

The CDR3 reads CASSQEREGIGYTF. DNA for the CDR3: TGCGCCAGCAGCCAAGAGAGGGAAGGGATCGGCTACACCTTC. The chain carries TRBV4-1 and TRBJ1-2; D call uncertain. The CDR3 runs 14 residues. CDR1 and CDR2 from the germline V gene are MGHRA and YSYEKL. V shed 0 bases and J shed 8 bases, with 13 bases lying between them.

V gene TRBV11-3 combines with J gene TRBJ2-7; no clear D gene. Germline-derived CDR1 and CDR2 are SGHNT and YENEEA. CDR3 length: 13 residues. Trimming took 2 bases from V and 4 from J, leaving 9 bases between them. CDR3 region: CASSLSSGYEQYF. As DNA, the CDR3 is TGTGCCAGCAGCTTATCCTCCGGGTACGAGCAGTACTTC.

The gene calls are TRBV30 and TRBJ1-2; no reliable D call. The length of the CDR3 is 12 residues. Germline V lookup: CDR1 GTSNPN, CDR2 SVGIG (reference sequence). The ends were cut back, 5 bases at V and 6 bases at J, with 13 bases in the middle. CDR3 sequence: CAWVAGPDGYTF. In DNA form, the CDR3 reads TGTGCCTGGGTGGCAGGACCGGATGGCTACACCTTC.

This clone has just a few counts. The chain couples TRBV6-2 or TRBV6-3 to TRBJ1-2; 8 bases agree with TRBD1. Unmatched junction bases numbered 4, after V lost 9 bases and J lost 4 bases. CDR3 length equals 12 residues. The germline gives CDR1 MNHEY, CDR2 SVGEGT. CDR3 DNA sequence: TGTGCCAGTGACAGGGGTGGCTATGGCTACACCTTC. Its translation is CASDRGGYGYTF.

This clone was counted between two and nine times. As DNA, the CDR3 is TGTGCCAGCAGGGTGCTAGCGTACGAGCAGTACTTC. Translating it yields CASRVLAYEQYF. The V call is TRBV2, the J call TRBJ2-7; D might be TRBD2 (6 bases). CDR3 size: 12 residues. V lost 6 bases, J lost 4 bases, and 10 bases lay in between. CDR1 and CDR2 (germline): SNHLY, FYNNEI.

The J gene is TRBJ2-2, the V gene TRBV6-2 or TRBV6-3; TRBD1 is a possible D gene (6 bases). Germline values: CDR1 MNHEY, CDR2 SVGEGT. The CDR3 is 16 residues long. The V and J ends lost 2 bases and 1 base respectively, with 11 bases between them. The CDR3 loop reads CASSYRGHMNTGELFF. The CDR3 DNA reads as TGTGCCAGCAGTTACAGGGGACATATGAACACCGGGGAGCTGTTTTTT.

The gene calls are TRBV20-1 and TRBJ1-3; D is undetermined. Trimming shortened V by 0 bases and J by 0 bases, and 3 bases separated the two germline ends. The CDR3 is 13 amino acids. Looked up from germline, CDR1 is DFQATT and CDR2 is SNEGSKA (reference sequence). For the CDR3, the DNA is TGCAGTGCTAGAGACAACTCTGGAAACACCATATATTTT. Its protein is CSARDNSGNTIYF.

This chain joins TRBV5-1 and TRBJ1-2, with D uncertain. This CDR3 is built from 15 residues. Germline CDR1 is SGHRS and CDR2 is YFSETQ. V lost 2 bases to trimming and J lost 0 bases, with 11 bases between them. This CDR3 reads CASSLGLLANYGYTF. The CDR3 DNA is TGCGCCAGCAGCTTAGGACTGTTAGCTAACTATGGCTACACCTTC.

This chain links TRBV3-1 with TRBJ2-2; TRBD1 or TRBD2 may be the D gene (5 bases each). Germline CDR1 LGHDT, CDR2 YNNKEL (reference sequence). The CDR3 length is 16 residues. V was pared by 9 bases and J by 4 bases, with 21 bases between. The CDR3 DNA reads TGTGCCAGTGGGACCGTCACCGGGGTCTCCACCGGGGAGCTGTTTTTT. Its translation: CASGTVTGVSTGELFF.

This clone was seen only a few times. This sequence joins TRBV6-5 and TRBJ1-6; D is undetermined. Looked up from germline, CDR1 is MNHEY and CDR2 is SVGAGI. The CDR3 contains 13 residues. V dropped 4 bases and J dropped 16 bases, with 17 bases sitting between them. The CDR3 loop is CASSCSDTRSLHF. DNA for the CDR3: TGTGCCAGCAGTTGCTCAGACACCCGGTCACTCCACTTT.

This chain uses TRBV28 with TRBJ1-3; no definite D call. V lost 1 base to trimming and J lost 0 bases, with 7 bases between them. CDR1 and CDR2 from the germline V gene are MDHEN and SYDVKM. This CDR3 is 15 amino acids long. The CDR3 sequence: CASSLYGSSGNTIYF. CDR3 bases: TGTGCCAGCAGTTTATATGGCAGCTCTGGAAACACCATATATTTT. Looking up the rest from reference TRBV28 and TRBJ1-3 gives the full variable domain: DVKVTQSSRYLVKRTGEKVFLECVQDMDHENMFWYRQDPGLGLRLIYFSYDVKMKEKGDIPEGYSVSREKKERFSLILESASTNQTSMYLCASSLYGSSGNTIYFGEGSWLTVV.

V usage is TRBV6-2 or TRBV6-3 and J usage is TRBJ1-1, with D hard to call. V lost 4 bases, J lost 0 bases, and 12 bases lay in between. CDR1 and CDR2 (germline): MNHEY, SVGEGT. The CDR3 extends over 15 amino acids. Here the CDR3 reads CASSWPRLMNTEAFF. CDR3 sequence (DNA): TGTGCCAGCAGTTGGCCTAGGTTGATGAACACTGAAGCTTTCTTT.

The genes are TRBV4-1 and TRBJ2-7, with 7 bases matching TRBD1. Germline V gene lookup returns CDR1 MGHRA and CDR2 YSYEKL. The CDR3 sequence is 15 residues long. Unmatched junction bases numbered 10, after V lost 6 bases and J lost 2 bases. The CDR3 region is CASREGDRRTYEQYF. In DNA, the CDR3 is TGCGCCAGCAGGGAAGGGGACAGAAGGACCTACGAGCAGTACTTC.

The chain carries TRBV7-9 and TRBJ2-5, with 13 nucleotides matching TRBD2. CDR1 is SEHNR, CDR2 FQNEAQ, per germline (reference sequence). Unmatched junction bases numbered 5, after V lost 5 bases and J lost 2 bases. This CDR3 is 16 amino acids long. The CDR3 region has the DNA TGTGCCAGCAGCCCGGGGACTAGCGGGAAACAAGAGACCCAGTACTTC. Translated: CASSPGTSGKQETQYF.

This clone was counted a few times. The V gene is TRBV10-2, the J gene TRBJ1-5; 9 bases are a match to TRBD1. J gave up 4 bases and V 8 bases, and 6 bases lay outside the gene matches. Germline CDR1 WSHSY, CDR2 SAAADI. The CDR3 has 14 amino acids. The CDR3 sequence is CASGGTGPNQPQHF. In nucleotides, the CDR3 is TGCGCCAGCGGGGGGACAGGGCCGAATCAGCCCCAGCATTTT.

This sequence joins TRBV27 and TRBJ2-3; 13 positions match TRBD2. After removal of 5 bases from V and 0 bases from J, the junction contained 5 bases not matched to a gene. Germline V gene sequence: CDR1 MNHEY, CDR2 SMNVEV (reference sequence). This CDR3 is 17 amino acids long. DNA for the CDR3: TGTGCCAGCAGTACTAGCGGGAGGGGTGCTAGCACAGATACGCAGTATTTT. It translates to CASSTSGRGASTDTQYF.

By share, this clone counts as large. Different DNA sequences within this sample yield the same CDR3. The gene calls are TRBV11-2 and TRBJ2-6, with TRBD2 as a possible D gene (5 bases). CDR1 is SGHAT and CDR2 is FQNNGV in the germline V gene. The CDR3 extends over 17 amino acids. V was clipped by 1 base and J by 2 bases, with 12 bases between them. CDR3 protein: CASSLGRGTAGANVLTF. The CDR3 DNA sequence: TGTGCCAGCAGCTTAGGTCGGGGAACGGCTGGGGCCAACGTCCTGACTTTC.

The chain combines TRBV10-3 with TRBJ2-7; no reliable D call. CDR1 and CDR2 from the germline V gene are ENHRY and SYGVKD. The CDR3 is made up of 13 amino acids. Trimming took 3 bases from V and 9 from J, leaving 15 bases between them. The CDR3 DNA is TGTGCCATCAGTGACACCGGCAGCCTCGGGCAGTACTTC. It encodes CAISDTGSLGQYF.

This chain connects TRBV10-2 to TRBJ2-1; tentative D call: TRBD1 (6 bases). CDR1 WSHSY and CDR2 SAAADI come from the germline V gene. The V end lost 4 bases, the J end lost 7 bases, and 14 bases lay between the germline ends. This CDR3 comprises 14 residues. CDR3 nucleotides: TGCGCCAGCAGTGGCCTCTTAGGGGGAAATGAGCAGTTCTTC. Encoded protein: CASSGLLGGNEQFF.

V gene TRBV6-2 or TRBV6-3 combines with J gene TRBJ2-3; the match to TRBD2 covers 10 bases. CDR1 MNHEY and CDR2 SVGEGT come from the germline V gene. The CDR3 runs to 14 residues. J gave up 5 bases and V 5 bases, and 4 bases lay outside the gene matches. The CDR3 DNA follows: TGTGCCAGCAGTCCCCGACTAGCGGGAGATACGCAGTATTTT. Residues: CASSPRLAGDTQYF.

The chain carries TRBV6-1 and TRBJ2-2, with 8 positions matching TRBD1. Germline trimming cut 8 bases from V and 1 base from J; bases unmatched to any gene: 6. From germline, CDR1 is MNHNS and CDR2 SASEGT. The CDR3 is made up of 15 amino acids. CDR3 DNA sequence: TGTGCCAGCGGATCCAGGGGGCGGAACACCGGGGAGCTGTTTTTT. Amino acid sequence: CASGSRGRNTGELFF.

This clone is deemed large (0.1 to 1%). This sequence joins TRBV15 and TRBJ1-6; no reliable D call. Trimming took 1 base from V and 7 from J, leaving 8 bases between them. The CDR3 runs to 14 residues. Germline V gene lookup returns CDR1 LNHNV and CDR2 YYDKDF (reference sequence). Here the CDR3 reads CATSRGMENSPLHF. CDR3 nucleotide sequence: TGTGCCACCAGCAGAGGCATGGAAAATTCACCCCTCCACTTT.

The chain uses TRBV20-1 and TRBJ2-2, with TRBD2 as a possible D gene (6 bases). Trimming removed 6 bases from V and 6 bases from J, with 14 bases in between. Germline V gene sequence: CDR1 DFQATT, CDR2 SNEGSKA (reference sequence). The CDR3 consists of 13 residues. The CDR3 sequence is CSAAGGLAGELFF. CDR3 coding DNA: TGCAGTGCCGCCGGGGGTCTGGCCGGGGAGCTGTTTTTT.

V usage is TRBV2 and J usage is TRBJ1-5, with 9 bases matching TRBD1. The CDR3 consists of 15 residues. Germline assignment: CDR1 SNHLY and CDR2 FYNNEI. The junction had 6 bases not matched to a gene; V was cut back by 6 bases and J by 3 bases. CDR3 coding DNA: TGTGCCAGCAGGCAACAGGGGGCGGACAATCAGCCCCAGCATTTT. It is translated as CASRQQGADNQPQHF.

This clone was seen more than once but under ten times. The chain joins TRBV12-3 or TRBV12-4 to TRBJ2-1; TRBD2 matches 11 bases. This CDR3 comprises 18 residues. After removal of 6 bases from V and 5 bases from J, the junction contained 15 bases not matched to a gene. The CDR3 is CASSTPSLAGGQHNEQFF. As DNA, the CDR3 is TGTGCCAGCAGCACTCCTTCATTAGCGGGAGGGCAACACAATGAGCAGTTCTTC.